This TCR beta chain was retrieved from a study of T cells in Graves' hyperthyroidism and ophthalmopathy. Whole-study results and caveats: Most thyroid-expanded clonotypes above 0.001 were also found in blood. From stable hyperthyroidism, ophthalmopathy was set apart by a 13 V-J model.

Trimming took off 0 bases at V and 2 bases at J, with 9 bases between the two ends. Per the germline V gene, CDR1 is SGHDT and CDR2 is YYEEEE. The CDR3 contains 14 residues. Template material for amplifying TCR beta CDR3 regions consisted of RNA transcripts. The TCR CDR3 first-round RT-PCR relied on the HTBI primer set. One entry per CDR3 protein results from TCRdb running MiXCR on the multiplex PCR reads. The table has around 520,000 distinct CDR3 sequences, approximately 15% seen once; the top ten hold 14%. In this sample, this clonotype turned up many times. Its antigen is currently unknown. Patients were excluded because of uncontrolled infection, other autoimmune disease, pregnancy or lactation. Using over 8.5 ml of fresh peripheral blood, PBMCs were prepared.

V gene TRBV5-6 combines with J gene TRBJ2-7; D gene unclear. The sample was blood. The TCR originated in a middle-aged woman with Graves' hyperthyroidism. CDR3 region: CASSLVETPYEQYF. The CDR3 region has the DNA TGTGCCAGCAGCTTGGTAGAGACACCCTACGAGCAGTACTTC.